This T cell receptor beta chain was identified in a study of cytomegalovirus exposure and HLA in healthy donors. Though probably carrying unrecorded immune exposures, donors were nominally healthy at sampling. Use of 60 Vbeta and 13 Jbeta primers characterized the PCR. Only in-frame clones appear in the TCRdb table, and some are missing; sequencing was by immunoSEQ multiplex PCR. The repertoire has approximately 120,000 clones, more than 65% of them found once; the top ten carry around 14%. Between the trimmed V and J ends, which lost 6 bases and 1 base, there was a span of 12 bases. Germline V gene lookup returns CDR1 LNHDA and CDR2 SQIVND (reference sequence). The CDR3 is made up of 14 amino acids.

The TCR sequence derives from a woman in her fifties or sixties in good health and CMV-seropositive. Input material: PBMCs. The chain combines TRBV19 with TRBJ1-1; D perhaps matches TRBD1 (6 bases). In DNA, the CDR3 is TGTGCCAGTAGGGACAGCACAACGAACACTGAAGCTTTCTTT. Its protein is CASRDSTTNTEAFF.